This record looks at one T cell receptor beta chain sequence and its context. Its antigen remains unknown. Clones were sequenced by immunoSEQ multiplex PCR, and TCRdb holds only the in-frame ones, with some missing. This sample yields fewer than 85,000 clones, of which 85% to 95% are seen a single time; roughly 0.6% belongs to the top ten. V was clipped by 5 bases and J by 8 bases, with 18 bases between them. The V gene's germline CDR1 is SEHNR and CDR2 FQNEAQ (reference sequence). The CDR3 is made up of 14 amino acids. These data belong to a study of cytomegalovirus exposure and HLA in healthy donors. Study-wide background: A subsequent analysis stated that the 120 or so validation repertoires were run on the same platform as the approximately 660 first-cohort repertoires.

Findings and caveats of the study: First-cohort TCR clusters were later found to tend to co-occur in the 120 validation repertoires. Most TCR sequences were uncommon, yet certain public TCRs appeared in many donors. It was reported that the classifier diagnosed cytomegalovirus status with high specificity and sensitivity in both the original and validation cohorts.

Sequenced input: PBMCs. This chain uses TRBV7-9 with TRBJ1-2; D is ambiguous. The origin of this receptor is a woman in her late teens or twenties in good health and CMV-seronegative. CDR3 sequence (DNA): TGTGCCAGCAGCACCCTGGGAGGGTCACGGGGCTACACCTTC. It specifies CASSTLGGSRGYTF.